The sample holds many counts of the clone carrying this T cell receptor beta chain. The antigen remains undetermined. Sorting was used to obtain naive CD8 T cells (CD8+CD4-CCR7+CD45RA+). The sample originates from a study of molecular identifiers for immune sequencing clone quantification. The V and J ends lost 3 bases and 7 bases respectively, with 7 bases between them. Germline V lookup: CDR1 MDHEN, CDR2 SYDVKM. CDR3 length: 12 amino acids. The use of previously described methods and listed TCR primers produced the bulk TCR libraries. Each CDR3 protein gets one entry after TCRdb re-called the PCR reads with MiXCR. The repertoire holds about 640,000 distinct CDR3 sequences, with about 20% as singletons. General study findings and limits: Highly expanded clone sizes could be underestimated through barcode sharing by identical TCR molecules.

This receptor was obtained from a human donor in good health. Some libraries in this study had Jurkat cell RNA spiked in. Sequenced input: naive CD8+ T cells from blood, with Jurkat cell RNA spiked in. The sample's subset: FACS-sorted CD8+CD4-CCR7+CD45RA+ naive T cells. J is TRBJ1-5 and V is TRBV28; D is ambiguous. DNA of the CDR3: TGTGCCAGCAGTTTCAGTCGGCAGCCCCAGCATTTT. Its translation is CASSFSRQPQHF. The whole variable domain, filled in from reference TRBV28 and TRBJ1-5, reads DVKVTQSSRYLVKRTGEKVFLECVQDMDHENMFWYRQDPGLGLRLIYFSYDVKMKEKGDIPEGYSVSREKKERFSLILESASTNQTSMYLCASSFSRQPQHFGDGTRLSIL.